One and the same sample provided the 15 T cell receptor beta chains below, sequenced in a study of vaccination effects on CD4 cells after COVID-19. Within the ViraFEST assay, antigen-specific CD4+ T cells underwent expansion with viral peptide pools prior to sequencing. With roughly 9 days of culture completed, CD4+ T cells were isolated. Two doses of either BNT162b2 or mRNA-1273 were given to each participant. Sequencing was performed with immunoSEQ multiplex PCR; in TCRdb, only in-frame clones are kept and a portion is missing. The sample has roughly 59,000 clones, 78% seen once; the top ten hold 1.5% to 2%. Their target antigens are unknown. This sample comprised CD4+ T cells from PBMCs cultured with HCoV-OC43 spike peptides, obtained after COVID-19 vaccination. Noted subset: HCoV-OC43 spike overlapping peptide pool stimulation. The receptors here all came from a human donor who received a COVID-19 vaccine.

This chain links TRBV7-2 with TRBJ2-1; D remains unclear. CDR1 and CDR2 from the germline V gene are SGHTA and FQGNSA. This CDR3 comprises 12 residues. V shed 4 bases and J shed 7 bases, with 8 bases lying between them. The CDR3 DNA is TGTGCCAGCAGCTCCATGGTTAATGAGCAGTTCTTC. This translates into CASSSMVNEQFF.

CDR3 coding DNA: TGTGCCAGCTCAGAAGACAGGAGTTCCTACGAGCAGTACGTC. It yields the protein CASSEDRSSYEQYV. J is TRBJ2-7 and V is TRBV18, with a weak D call TRBD1 (6 bases). The germline gives CDR1 KGHSH, CDR2 LQKENI. The germline V and J ends were trimmed by 5 bases and 1 base, with 12 bases remaining between them. This CDR3 contains 14 residues.

The chain's CDR3 is CATSDPLDYGYTF. For the CDR3, the DNA is TGTGCCACCAGTGACCCACTAGACTATGGCTACACCTTC. V gene TRBV24-1 combines with J gene TRBJ1-2; D call uncertain. Trimming removed 4 bases from V and 3 bases from J, with 8 bases in between. In germline, CDR1 is KGHDR, CDR2 SFDVKD. CDR3 length: 13 amino acids.

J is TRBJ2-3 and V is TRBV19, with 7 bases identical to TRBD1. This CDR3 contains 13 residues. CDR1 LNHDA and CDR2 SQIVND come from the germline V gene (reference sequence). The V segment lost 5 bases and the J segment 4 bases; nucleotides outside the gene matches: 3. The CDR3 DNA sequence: TGTGCCAGTAGTGTCCAGGGGGCAGATACGCAGTATTTT. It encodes CASSVQGADTQYF.

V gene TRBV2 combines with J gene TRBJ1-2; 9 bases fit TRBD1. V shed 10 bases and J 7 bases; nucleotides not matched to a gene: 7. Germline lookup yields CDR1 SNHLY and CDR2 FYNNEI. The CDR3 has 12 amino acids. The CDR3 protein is CATAGTGLGYTF. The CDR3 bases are TGTGCCACTGCCGGGACAGGGCTTGGCTACACCTTC. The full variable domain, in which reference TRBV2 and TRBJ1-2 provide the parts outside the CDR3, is EPEVTQTPSHQVTQMGQEVILRCVPISNHLYFYWYRQILGQKVEFLVSFYNNEISEKSEIFDDQFSVERPDGSNFTLKIRSTKLEDSAMYFCATAGTGLGYTFGSGTRLTVV.

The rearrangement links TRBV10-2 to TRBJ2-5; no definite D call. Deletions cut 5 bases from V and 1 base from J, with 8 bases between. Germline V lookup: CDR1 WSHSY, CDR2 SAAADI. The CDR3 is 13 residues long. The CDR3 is CASSLAVQETQYF. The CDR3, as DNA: TGCGCCAGCAGTTTGGCAGTCCAAGAGACCCAGTACTTC.

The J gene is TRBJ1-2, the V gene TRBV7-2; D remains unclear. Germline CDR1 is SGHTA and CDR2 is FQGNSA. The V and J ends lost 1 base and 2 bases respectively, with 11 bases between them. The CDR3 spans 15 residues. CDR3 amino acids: CASSLVASENYGYTF. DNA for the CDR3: TGTGCCAGCAGCTTAGTGGCGTCAGAAAACTATGGCTACACCTTC.

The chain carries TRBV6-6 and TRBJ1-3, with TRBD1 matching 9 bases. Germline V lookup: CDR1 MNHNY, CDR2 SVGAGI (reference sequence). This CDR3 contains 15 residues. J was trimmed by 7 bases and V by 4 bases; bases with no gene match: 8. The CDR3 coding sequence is TGTGCCAGCAGTTCCTCGGGACAGGGTATGAACACCATATATTTT. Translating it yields CASSSSGQGMNTIYF.

This CDR3 reads CATSDTGTHGETQYF. CDR3 in DNA: TGTGCCACCAGTGATACCGGGACCCACGGGGAGACCCAGTACTTC. This chain joins TRBV24-1 and TRBJ2-5; the D call may be TRBD1 or TRBD2 (5 bases each). This CDR3 has 15 residues. CDR1 is KGHDR, CDR2 SFDVKD, per germline. Trimming took off 3 bases at V and 5 bases at J, with 15 bases between the two ends.

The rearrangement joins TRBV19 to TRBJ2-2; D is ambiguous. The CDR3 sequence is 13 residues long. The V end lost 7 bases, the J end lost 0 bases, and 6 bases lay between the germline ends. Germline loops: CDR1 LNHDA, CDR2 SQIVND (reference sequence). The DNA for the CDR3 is TGTGCCAGTACCGAGACGAACACCGGGGAGCTGTTTTTT. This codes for CASTETNTGELFF.

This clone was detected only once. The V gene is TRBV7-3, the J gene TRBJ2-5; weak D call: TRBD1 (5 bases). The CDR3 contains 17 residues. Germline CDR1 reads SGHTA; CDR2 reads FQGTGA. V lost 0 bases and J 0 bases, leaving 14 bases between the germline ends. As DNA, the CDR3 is TGTGCCAGCAGCTTAACAGGTCAGGGTACTAACCAAGAGACCCAGTACTTC. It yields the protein CASSLTGQGTNQETQYF.

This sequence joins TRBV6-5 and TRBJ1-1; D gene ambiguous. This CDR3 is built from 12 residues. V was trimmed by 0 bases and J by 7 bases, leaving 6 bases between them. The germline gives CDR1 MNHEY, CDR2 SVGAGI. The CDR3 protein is CASSYSFGEAFF. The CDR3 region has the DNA TGTGCCAGCAGTTACTCGTTCGGTGAAGCTTTCTTT.

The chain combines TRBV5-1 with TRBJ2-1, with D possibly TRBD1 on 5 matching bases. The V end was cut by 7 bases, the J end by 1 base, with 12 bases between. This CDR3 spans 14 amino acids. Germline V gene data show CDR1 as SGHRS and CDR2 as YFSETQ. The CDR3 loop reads CASARQLSYNEQFF. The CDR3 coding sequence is TGCGCCAGCGCCCGACAGCTTTCCTACAATGAGCAGTTCTTC.

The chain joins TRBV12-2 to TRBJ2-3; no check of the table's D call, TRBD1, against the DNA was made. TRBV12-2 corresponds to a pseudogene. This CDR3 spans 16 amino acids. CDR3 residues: CASRFRAGDSTDTQYF. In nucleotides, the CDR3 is TGTGCAAGTCGCTTTCGGGCAGGGGATAGCACAGATACGCAGTATTTT.

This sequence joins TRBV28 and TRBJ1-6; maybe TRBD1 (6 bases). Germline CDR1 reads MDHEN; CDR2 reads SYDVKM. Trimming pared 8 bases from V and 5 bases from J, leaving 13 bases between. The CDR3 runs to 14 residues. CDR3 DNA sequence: TGTGCCAGCGGGGGGACAACAAATAATTCACCCCTCCACTTT. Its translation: CASGGTTNNSPLHF.